The 11 T cell receptor beta chains in this list originate from one sample, sequenced in a study of T cells in Graves' hyperthyroidism and ophthalmopathy. Amplification of TCR beta CDR3 regions was performed using RNA transcripts as template. An initial round of RT-PCR targeting the TCR CDR3 relied on the HTBI primer set. Each CDR3 protein is one row after TCRdb ran MiXCR on the multiplex PCR reads. In the table there are about 160,000 distinct CDR3 sequences, 9.4% of which are singletons. Material: blood. Every receptor here comes from a woman between 18 and 29 years old with Graves' hyperthyroidism that later progressed to Graves' ophthalmopathy.

Notes on this clonotype: A much larger clone differs by one base, so this may be a read error. This CDR3 is missing its conserved last phenylalanine or tryptophan, likely due to a read error. This chain uses TRBV11-2 with TRBJ2-3; 9 positions agree with TRBD1. V trimming: 5 bases; J trimming: 2 bases; junction bases outside the gene matches: 23. The CDR3 contains 21 residues. CDR1 and CDR2 (germline): SGHAT, FQNNGV. CDR3 DNA sequence: TGTGCCAGCAGCATATGGACAGGGGTAACAACCCTGGGGGCCTTCACAGATACGCAGTATCTT. This codes for CASSIWTGVTTLGAFTDTQYL.

This clonotype was detected many times. The V gene is TRBV10-1, the J gene TRBJ2-7, with 7 bases lining up with TRBD1. Germline assignment: CDR1 WNHNN and CDR2 SYGVQD (reference sequence). This CDR3 comprises 14 residues. V dropped 10 bases and J dropped 0; count of bases not matched to a gene: 9. CDR3 protein: CAIHPTGNSYEQYF. CDR3 coding DNA: TGCGCCATCCATCCGACAGGGAACTCCTACGAGCAGTACTTC.

The V gene is TRBV6-1, the J gene TRBJ1-2; 8 bases map to TRBD1. Germline values: CDR1 MNHNS, CDR2 SASEGT. The CDR3 length is 15 residues. V was clipped by 5 bases and J by 7 bases; unmatched bases: 12. This chain's CDR3 is CASSPTGATVRGYTF. As DNA, the CDR3 is TGTGCCAGCAGTCCGACAGGGGCAACCGTCCGTGGCTACACCTTC.

In its sample, this clonotype was seen once. The chain has TRBV10-3 and TRBJ2-7; 9 bases are shared with TRBD2. V lost 3 bases to trimming and J lost 2 bases; unmatched junction nucleotides: 11. CDR1 and CDR2 (germline): ENHRY, SYGVKD. There are 17 residues in the CDR3. CDR3 residues: CAISDSGGRAPAYEQYF. The DNA of the CDR3 is TGTGCCATCAGTGATTCCGGCGGGAGGGCCCCGGCCTACGAGCAGTACTTC.

A word on this clonotype: Compared with germline, one end of the junction differs, possibly owing to a read error. The rearrangement uses TRBV7-8 and TRBJ2-2, with 11 nucleotides matching TRBD2. Germline V CDR1 and CDR2: SGHVS, FQNEAQ. The CDR3 is 16 residues long. CDR3 region: CASGLELGLAAGELFF. As DNA, the CDR3 is TGTGCCAGCGGCTTGGAGTTGGGACTAGCGGCCGGGGAGCTGTTTTTT.

This clonotype occurred many times. J is TRBJ1-3 and V is TRBV29-1; 7 positions match TRBD1. This CDR3 is built from 18 residues. The J segment lost 4 bases and the V segment lost 4 bases, leaving 19 bases of the junction unmatched. In germline, CDR1 is SQVTM, CDR2 ANQGSEA. The CDR3 here is CSVGRERGRRTAGNTIYF. As DNA, the CDR3 is TGCAGCGTTGGTAGGGAAAGGGGGCGAAGAACGGCGGGAAACACCATATATTTT.

This clonotype was counted many times. The J gene is TRBJ2-7, the V gene TRBV10-3; TRBD2 might be the D (6 bases). This CDR3 contains 14 residues. Trimming took 10 bases from V and 6 from J, leaving 22 bases between them. Germline V gives CDR1 ENHRY, CDR2 SYGVKD. CDR3 residues: CATKVGSVAVEQYF. Written as DNA, the CDR3 is TGTGCCACCAAGGTCGGGTCGGTAGCGGTCGAGCAGTACTTC.

V usage is TRBV5-6 and J usage is TRBJ1-1, with TRBD1 matching over 8 bases. CDR1 is SGHDT and CDR2 is YYEEEE in the germline V gene. The ends lost 0 bases at V and 2 bases at J; junction bases unmatched: 9. The length of the CDR3 is 17 residues. DNA of the CDR3: TGTGCCAGCAGCTTGGTCAGGGGGCATCGGGGAAACACTGAAGCTTTCTTT. This translates into CASSLVRGHRGNTEAFF.

The J gene is TRBJ2-1, the V gene TRBV6-4; TRBD1 agrees at 12 bases. V gave up 2 bases and J gave up 7 bases; unmatched junction bases: 3. Germline-derived CDR1 and CDR2 are MRHNA and SNTAGT. The CDR3 runs 15 residues. The CDR3 coding sequence is TGTGCCAGCAGTGACGGGACAGGGGGCAAAAATGAGCAGTTCTTC. Residues: CASSDGTGGKNEQFF.

Ten or more counts support this clonotype. The chain links TRBV18 to TRBJ2-7, with TRBD1 matching over 8 bases. Germline values: CDR1 KGHSH, CDR2 LQKENI. The CDR3 contains 14 residues. V was pared by 3 bases and J by 5 bases, with 6 bases of the junction left unmatched. The CDR3 is CASSPRQGFHEQYF. The CDR3 coding sequence is TGTGCCAGCTCACCCCGACAGGGGTTCCACGAGCAGTACTTC.

This clonotype was seen at least ten times. The chain combines TRBV24-1 with TRBJ2-1; the match to TRBD2 covers 11 bases. Trimming took 3 bases from V and 4 from J; bases not matched to a gene: 4. The germline V gene encodes CDR1 KGHDR and CDR2 SFDVKD. The CDR3 has 16 amino acids. CDR3 in DNA: TGTGCCACCAGTGATAATGGACTAGCGGGTTACAATGAGCAGTTCTTC. Its translation is CATSDNGLAGYNEQFF.